The sequence of this T cell receptor (beta chain) was determined in a study of regulatory and conventional T cells in RAG deficiency. The sorted conventional CD4+ T cells were CD25-low and CD127-high, with genomic DNA sequenced. With 0 bases removed from V and 9 bases from J, the gap between germline ends came to 12 bases. The CDR3 sequence is 14 residues long. Germline values: CDR1 MNHEY, CDR2 SVGAGI. Remarks on this clone: No antigen is known for it.

Method: immunoSEQ multiplex PCR; TCRdb's copy keeps in-frame clones and lacks some. The data show 20,000 or so clones, about 92% seen once. Study results and limitations: Compared with controls, unique Treg TCR beta sequences dropped about 97-fold in Omenn syndrome and CID/AS. Patient subsets had shorter CDR3s; Omenn Treg-Tconv overlap exceeded 75%. Shannon entropy fell and Simpson indices rose in RAG-deficient patients.

The same specimen was also included in a second study, on regulatory T cells. Turning to that study: Primers: 52 TRBV forward and 13 TRBJ reverse.

The rearrangement joins TRBV6-5 to TRBJ2-1, with D maybe TRBD1 (5 bases). Sequenced sample: CD4+ T cells sorted from blood. The sequence was obtained from a human donor in good health. Here the CDR3 reads CASSYSLAGSEQFF. CDR3 DNA: TGTGCCAGCAGTTACTCGTTGGCAGGGTCTGAGCAGTTCTTC.